This is a list of T cell receptor beta chains from one sample in a study of response to subunit inactivated influenza vaccine. In TCRdb, the RT-PCR reads were re-called with MiXCR into one record per CDR3 protein. The repertoire holds over 650,000 distinct CDR3 sequences, with less than 20% as singletons. The source material was PBMCs from blood, sampled about 5 days after vaccination. These receptors were taken from a man aged 50 or older who received an inactivated influenza vaccine. CDR3s include the opening cysteine and the closing phenylalanine or tryptophan. The D gene is left open where the match is weak. Clone size appears in some rows only: once, few, many, or a class for an expanded clone.

CASSLVGRGGSRWDTQYF | TGTGCCAGCAGCTTAGTAGGTCGCGGCGGTTCCCGTTGGGATACGCAGTATTTT | TRBV11-2 | few | NA | TRBJ2-3
CASTVVNAEETQYF | TGTGCCAGCACCGTCGTGAATGCCGAAGAGACCCAGTACTTC | TRBV5-5 | few | NA | TRBJ2-5
CASLFPPGLTGTQYF | TGTGCCAGCCTCTTCCCACCGGGACTTACGGGGACCCAGTACTTC | TRBV6-1 | NA | NA | TRBJ2-5
CASSLLASEQFF | TGTGCCAGCAGTCTTCTAGCGTCAGAGCAGTTCTTC | TRBV28 | few | NA | TRBJ2-1
CATSGRQGTYNEQFF | TGTGCCACCAGTGGTCGCCAGGGTACCTACAATGAGCAGTTCTTC | TRBV24-1 | few | NA | TRBJ2-1
CSVGEGLAGVREQFF | TGCAGCGTTGGCGAGGGACTAGCGGGAGTAAGGGAGCAGTTCTTC | TRBV29-1 | NA | TRBD2 | TRBJ2-1
CSAEDPWGNIQYF | TGCAGTGCCGAGGACCCTTGGGGGAACATTCAGTACTTC | TRBV20-1 | few | NA | TRBJ2-4
CSARTGTGKGAYEQYF | TGCAGCGCCCGGACTGGGACCGGTAAGGGGGCCTACGAGCAGTACTTC | TRBV29-1 | few | NA | TRBJ2-7
CASTSPGGIIQYF | TGTGCCAGCACCTCCCCCGGGGGCATTATTCAGTACTTC | TRBV6-1 | few | NA | TRBJ2-4
CASRRTGSSETQYF | TGTGCCAGCAGGCGGACAGGGTCGTCAGAGACCCAGTACTTC | TRBV7-2 | NA | TRBD1 | TRBJ2-5
CANSPLREVGTDTQYF | TGTGCCAACAGTCCACTGCGGGAGGTGGGCACAGATACGCAGTATTTT | TRBV28 | NA | TRBD2 | TRBJ2-3
CASSRRGSEQFF | TGTGCCAGCAGCCGAAGGGGGAGTGAGCAGTTCTTC | TRBV6-5 | many | NA | TRBJ2-1
CASIRDPWNTEAFF | TGTGCCAGCATACGGGACCCCTGGAACACTGAAGCTTTCTTT | TRBV6-1 | few | NA | TRBJ1-1
CASSDFADREGGYTF | TGTGCCAGCAGTGACTTTGCCGACAGGGAGGGGGGCTACACCTTC | TRBV25-1 | NA | TRBD1 | TRBJ1-2
CATSEDRRYNSPLHF | TGTGCCACCAGCGAAGACAGGCGCTATAATTCACCCCTCCACTTT | TRBV24-1 | few | NA | TRBJ1-6
CASSPEVRGYGYTF | TGTGCCAGCTCACCGGAGGTCCGGGGCTATGGCTACACCTTC | TRBV18 | once | NA | TRBJ1-2
CASSNTRFQETQYF | TGTGCCAGCAGCAATACACGCTTCCAAGAGACCCAGTACTTC | TRBV5-6 | few | NA | TRBJ2-5
CASTPQTGNSYEQYF | TGTGCCAGCACCCCCCAGACAGGGAACTCCTACGAGCAGTACTTC | TRBV6-2/TRBV6-3 | NA | TRBD1 | TRBJ2-7
CAISKNQQGISGYTF | TGTGCCATCAGCAAAAACCAACAGGGGATAAGTGGCTACACCTTC | TRBV10-3 | few | TRBD1 | TRBJ1-2
CASSPLVGGYEQYF | TGCGCCAGCAGCCCGTTGGTAGGGGGCTACGAGCAGTACTTC | TRBV4-3 | NA | NA | TRBJ2-7
CASSLKTHGETQYF | TGCGCCAGCAGCCTTAAGACGCACGGGGAGACCCAGTACTTC | TRBV4-3 | few | NA | TRBJ2-5
CSARETSGQDTQYF | TGCAGTGCTAGAGAGACTAGCGGGCAAGATACGCAGTATTTT | TRBV20-1 | NA | TRBD2 | TRBJ2-3
CASSRTVAGRENTEAFF | TGTGCCAGCAGCCGGACAGTTGCGGGCCGTGAGAACACTGAAGCTTTCTTT | TRBV6-2/TRBV6-3 | few | NA | TRBJ1-1
CAWSVGRTSSYEQYF | TGTGCCTGGAGTGTAGGCAGGACCAGCTCCTACGAGCAGTACTTC | TRBV30 | NA | NA | TRBJ2-7
CASSFVRGQHNEQFF | TGTGCCAGCAGCTTCGTCAGGGGGCAGCACAATGAGCAGTTCTTC | TRBV11-2 | NA | TRBD1 | TRBJ2-1
CASSLAGTNPYEQYF | TGCGCCAGCAGCTTGGCCGGGACAAATCCCTACGAGCAGTACTTC | TRBV5-1 | few | NA | TRBJ2-7
CASSPGEFTDTQYF | TGCGCCAGCAGCCCCGGGGAGTTCACAGATACGCAGTATTTT | TRBV5-1 | NA | NA | TRBJ2-3
CASSLGAGQGADEQFF | TGTGCCAGCAGTTTGGGGGCTGGACAGGGGGCGGATGAGCAGTTCTTC | TRBV6-5 | many | TRBD1 | TRBJ2-1
CASSQGTRAAWNEQFF | TGCGCCAGCAGCCAGGGGACGAGGGCCGCTTGGAATGAGCAGTTCTTC | TRBV4-1 | few | NA | TRBJ2-1
CASSSEAASGMGEQFF | TGTGCCAGCAGCTCAGAGGCGGCTTCCGGGATGGGTGAGCAGTTCTTC | TRBV7-2 | few | NA | TRBJ2-1
CATSRVSTGSPLHF | TGTGCCACCAGCAGAGTTTCCACGGGTTCACCCCTCCACTTT | TRBV15 | NA | NA | TRBJ1-6
CASSLDGRPEGYTF | TGCGCCAGCAGCTTGGACGGACGGCCTGAGGGCTACACCTTC | TRBV5-1 | few | NA | TRBJ1-2
CAISEGVSGELFF | TGTGCCATCAGTGAGGGGGTTAGCGGGGAGCTGTTTTTT | TRBV10-3 | few | NA | TRBJ2-2
CASSFSGTSLGETQYF | TGTGCCAGCAGCTTTAGCGGGACTAGCCTCGGCGAGACCCAGTACTTC | TRBV7-2 | NA | TRBD2 | TRBJ2-5
CASSSDGYSGANVLTF | TGTGCCAGCAGTTCGGACGGCTACTCTGGGGCCAACGTCCTGACTTTC | TRBV27 | few | NA | TRBJ2-6
CASSYVKGLNEQFF | TGTGCCAGCAGTTACGTGAAGGGACTCAATGAGCAGTTCTTC | TRBV6-2/TRBV6-3 | NA | NA | TRBJ2-1
CASSSRTGAETQYF | TGTGCCAGCAGCTCACGGACAGGGGCAGAGACCCAGTACTTC | TRBV5-4 | NA | TRBD1 | TRBJ2-5
CASSQESAPTYGYTF | TGTGCCAGCAGCCAAGAGTCAGCACCTACCTATGGCTACACCTTC | TRBV4-2 | few | NA | TRBJ1-2
CSVVAGNTEAFF | TGCAGCGTTGTTGCCGGGAACACTGAAGCTTTCTTT | TRBV29-1 | few | NA | TRBJ1-1
CASSSPLRDSPLHF | TGTGCCAGCAGCTCCCCACTAAGGGATTCACCCCTCCACTTT | TRBV13 | NA | NA | TRBJ1-6
CASSQESGGAGEQFF | TGCGCCAGCAGCCAAGAGAGCGGGGGGGCCGGAGAGCAGTTCTTC | TRBV4-3 | once | TRBD2 | TRBJ2-1
CASSPWMEVPTYEQYF | TGTGCCAGCAGCCCTTGGATGGAGGTTCCTACCTACGAGCAGTACTTC | TRBV9 | many | NA | TRBJ2-7
CASSAVGHVTDTQYF | TGTGCCAGCAGCGCAGTGGGCCATGTCACAGATACGCAGTATTTT | TRBV7-2 | many | NA | TRBJ2-3
CASSPTYGAYNEQFF | TGTGCCAGCAGCCCCACCTACGGGGCTTACAATGAGCAGTTCTTC | TRBV4-2 | few | NA | TRBJ2-1
CASSPRLAGVDTQYF | TGTGCCAGCAGCCCCCGACTAGCGGGAGTCGATACGCAGTATTTT | TRBV7-3 | NA | TRBD2 | TRBJ2-3
CASSLGAGNNEQFF | TGTGCCAGCAGTTTAGGAGCGGGAAACAATGAGCAGTTCTTC | TRBV12-3/TRBV12-4 | few | TRBD2 | TRBJ2-1
CSARDWGLADPREQFF | TGCAGTGCTAGAGATTGGGGACTAGCGGATCCGCGGGAGCAGTTCTTC | TRBV20-1 | NA | TRBD2 | TRBJ2-1
CSVLASYNEQFF | TGCAGCGTTCTAGCATCCTACAATGAGCAGTTCTTC | TRBV29-1 | NA | NA | TRBJ2-1
CASSPHFGIEQFF | TGTGCCAGCAGTCCCCATTTCGGGATTGAGCAGTTCTTC | TRBV12-3/TRBV12-4 | few | NA | TRBJ2-1
CASRSTIEQFF | TGTGCCAGCAGGTCGACAATTGAGCAGTTCTTC | TRBV7-9 | few | NA | TRBJ2-1
CASSPDRGGSGNTIYF | TGTGCCAGCAGCCCGGACAGGGGAGGATCTGGAAACACCATATATTTT | TRBV7-3 | few | TRBD1 | TRBJ1-3
CASSYSTEVINTEAFF | TGTGCCAGCAGTTACTCGACGGAGGTGATTAACACTGAAGCTTTCTTT | TRBV6-5 | NA | NA | TRBJ1-1
CASTRGQYNQPQHF | TGTGCCAGTACTAGGGGACAGTACAATCAGCCCCAGCATTTT | TRBV19 | NA | TRBD1 | TRBJ1-5